This TCR beta chain was recovered during a study of blood T cell repertoires in COVID-19. The wider study: The United States, Italy and Spain supplied acute and convalescent COVID-19 samples.

Per the original data handling: Counts of nucleated cells, estimated from reference gene primer amplification, were obtained. TCRdb's table, derived via immunoSEQ multiplex PCR, lists solely in-frame clones and lacks some. V, J and clone size were drawn from that table, and D and trimming were deduced from the DNA. The data contain about 480,000 clones, more than 75% of them singletons. In germline, CDR1 is PRHDT, CDR2 FYEKMQ (reference sequence). This CDR3 spans 14 amino acids. With 5 bases removed from V and 0 bases from J, the gap between germline ends came to 10 bases. Participant-given clinical history determined each cohort assignment. Donors of Cohort 3 who recovered were those that had two negative PCRs, clearance, or symptom resolution.

The clonotype originates from a woman in her forties who had recovered from COVID-19. This sequence joins TRBV13 and TRBJ1-2, with D perhaps TRBD1 (5 bases). Sequences were obtained from PBMCs or T cells enriched from blood (not recorded which). CDR3 region: CASSQRQTNYGYTF. CDR3 DNA: TGTGCCAGCAGCCAAAGACAGACTAACTATGGCTACACCTTC.